Listed here are 13 T cell receptor beta chains from one sample, sequenced in a study of T cells after yellow fever vaccination. MiXCR, applied by TCRdb to the 5' RACE reads, yields one record per CDR3 protein. The repertoire holds 300,000 to 400,000 distinct CDR3 sequences, with 8.7% as singletons. The specimen comprised PBMCs, sampled on the day of the first yellow fever vaccination. The receptors stem from a man younger than 35 who received the YFV17D yellow fever vaccine.

V gene TRBV19 combines with J gene TRBJ1-1; the D is unclear. V lost 5 bases to trimming and J lost 3 bases, with 7 bases between them. CDR1 and CDR2 from the germline V gene are LNHDA and SQIVND (reference sequence). This CDR3 spans 12 amino acids. DNA of the CDR3: TGTGCCAGTAGTCGGGATTACACTGAAGCTTTCTTT. Its protein is CASSRDYTEAFF.

This clonotype was seen more than once but under ten times. The chain joins TRBV18 to TRBJ2-1, with TRBD2 matching over 8 bases. Germline V gives CDR1 KGHSH, CDR2 LQKENI. J gave up 4 bases and V 6 bases, and 8 bases lay outside the gene matches. The CDR3 length is 15 residues. The CDR3: CASSLKGGGYNEQFF. CDR3 DNA sequence: TGTGCCAGCTCCCTAAAGGGCGGGGGGTACAATGAGCAGTTCTTC.

This clonotype was detected ten times or more. The V call is TRBV11-3, the J call TRBJ2-5, with no clear D. CDR3 length equals 13 residues. Deletions cut 2 bases from V and 2 bases from J, with 6 bases between. From germline, CDR1 is SGHNT and CDR2 YENEEA. CDR3 region: CASSLRPQETQYF. CDR3 bases: TGTGCCAGCAGCTTAAGGCCTCAAGAGACCCAGTACTTC.

The sample holds a few counts of this clonotype. The rearrangement uses TRBV3-1 and TRBJ1-5; D is unresolved. The V gene's germline CDR1 is LGHDT and CDR2 YNNKEL (reference sequence). CDR3 length: 14 amino acids. V was trimmed by 3 bases and J by 3 bases, leaving 9 bases between them. The CDR3 sequence is CASSQGFFNQPQHF. In nucleotides, the CDR3 is TGTGCCAGCAGCCAGGGGTTCTTCAATCAGCCCCAGCATTTT.

The chain couples TRBV6-5 to TRBJ1-1, with D maybe TRBD1 (5 bases). The germline gives CDR1 MNHEY, CDR2 SVGAGI. The CDR3 has 12 residues. The V end was cut by 7 bases, the J end by 1 base, with 7 bases between. Here the CDR3 DNA reads TGTGCCAGCAATACAGGGAACACTGAAGCTTTCTTT. Residues: CASNTGNTEAFF.

This chain joins TRBV15 and TRBJ2-1; 8 positions agree with TRBD1. CDR3 length equals 15 residues. J lost 4 bases, V lost 2 bases, and 4 bases had no gene match. Germline CDR1 and CDR2: LNHNV and YYDKDF (reference sequence). The CDR3 DNA reads TGTGCCACCAGCAGACCGGGACAGGTGTACAATGAGCAGTTCTTC. Protein: CATSRPGQVYNEQFF. The variable domain in full, with the rest retrieved from reference TRBV15 and TRBJ2-1, is DAMVIQNPRYQVTQFGKPVTLSCSQTLNHNVMYWYQQKSSQAPKLLFHYYDKDFNNEADTPDNFQSRRPNTSFCFLDIRSPGLGDTAMYLCATSRPGQVYNEQFFGPGTRLTVL.

This clonotype was seen repeatedly, ten times or more. V usage is TRBV6-2 or TRBV6-3 and J usage is TRBJ1-1; D call uncertain. V was clipped by 2 bases and J by 9 bases, with 10 bases between them. This CDR3 spans 12 amino acids. CDR1 and CDR2 (germline): MNHEY, SVGEGT. CDR3 nucleotides: TGTGCCAGCAGTTACACTGCAGGCCAAGCTTTCTTT. Encoded protein: CASSYTAGQAFF.

This clonotype appeared many times. The genes are TRBV5-6 and TRBJ1-1, with unresolved D. This CDR3 contains 14 residues. The V and J ends lost 0 bases and 7 bases respectively, with 13 bases between them. Germline V CDR1 and CDR2: SGHDT, YYEEEE. CDR3 sequence (DNA): TGTGCCAGCAGCTTGGGAGAGTGGGGAGGTGAAGCTTTCTTT. Encoded protein: CASSLGEWGGEAFF. Full variable domain (outside the CDR3, taken from reference TRBV5-6 and TRBJ1-1): DAGVTQSPTHLIKTRGQQVTLRCSPKSGHDTVSWYQQALGQGPQFIFQYYEEEERQRGNFPDRFSGHQFPNYSSELNVNALLLGDSALYLCASSLGEWGGEAFFGQGTRLTVV.

The chain combines TRBV5-1 with TRBJ1-1, with no clear D. Trimming pared 5 bases from V and 1 base from J, leaving 15 bases between. This CDR3 is built from 15 residues. CDR1 and CDR2 (germline): SGHRS, YFSETQ. The CDR3: CASRSLLYGNTEAFF. In DNA, the CDR3 is TGCGCCAGCAGATCCCTCTTGTACGGGAACACTGAAGCTTTCTTT. Supplemented by reference TRBV5-1 and TRBJ1-1, the full variable domain reads KAGVTQTPRYLIKTRGQQVTLSCSPISGHRSVSWYQQTPGQGLQFLFEYFSETQRNKGNFPGRFSGRQFSNSRSEMNVSTLELGDSALYLCASRSLLYGNTEAFFGQGTRLTVV.

In its sample, this clonotype was seen a few times. V and J are TRBV12-3 or TRBV12-4 and TRBJ2-3; D may be TRBD1 (6 bases). V lost 1 base and J lost 2, with 13 bases in between. The CDR3 sequence is 16 residues long. This CDR3 reads CASSLVSTGFTDTQYF. CDR3 nucleotide sequence: TGTGCCAGCAGTTTAGTGTCGACAGGTTTCACAGATACGCAGTATTTT.

This sequence joins TRBV10-3 and TRBJ1-5; D is perhaps TRBD1 (6 bases). V lost 0 bases and J lost 4, with 16 bases in between. This CDR3 region has 17 residues. CDR1 ENHRY and CDR2 SYGVKD come from the germline V gene. The CDR3 DNA sequence: TGTGCCATCAGTGAGTCGGGGGGGATGGGGGCAAATCAGCCCCAGCATTTT. This translates into CAISESGGMGANQPQHF.

This clonotype came up a few times. V usage is TRBV6-5 and J usage is TRBJ2-4; a weak D match, TRBD2 (7 bases). Germline V gene lookup returns CDR1 MNHEY and CDR2 SVGAGI. This CDR3 spans 18 amino acids. V gave up 0 bases and J gave up 0 bases, with 15 bases separating them. Here the CDR3 DNA reads TGTGCCAGCAGTTACTCGTGGGGGGGGCGGCTAGCCAAAAACATTCAGTACTTC. Translation: CASSYSWGGRLAKNIQYF.

The rearrangement joins TRBV5-1 to TRBJ2-2; tentative D call: TRBD1 (7 bases). The V end was cut by 2 bases, the J end by 1 base, with 9 bases between. The CDR3 sequence is 15 residues long. Germline V gene lookup returns CDR1 SGHRS and CDR2 YFSETQ. In nucleotides, the CDR3 is TGCGCCAGCAGCTTTCAGGGGGGGAACACCGGGGAGCTGTTTTTT. Protein product: CASSFQGGNTGELFF.